One sample yielded the 21 T cell receptor beta chains listed below, sequenced in a study of control samples from healthy donors and cancer patients. Some clones are missing from TCRdb's copy, which holds only in-frame ones; the method was immunoSEQ multiplex PCR. This sample has about 140,000 clones, with 85% to 95% found just once. The sequenced sample was blood. These receptors all come from a man aged 35-49 years in good health.

Only one count was recorded for this clone. The chain is built from TRBV5-6 and TRBJ1-4; D unclear. The CDR3 loop spans 13 amino acids. Trimming took 4 bases from V and 0 from J, leaving 4 bases between them. CDR1 SGHDT and CDR2 YYEEEE come from the germline V gene. CDR3 region: CASSHSTNEKLFF. The DNA of the CDR3 is TGTGCCAGCAGCCATTCAACTAATGAAAAACTGTTTTTT.

This chain links TRBV28 with TRBJ1-2, with TRBD1 as a possible D gene (5 bases). Between the trimmed V and J ends, which lost 7 bases and 8 bases, there was a span of 17 bases. This CDR3 region has 13 residues. The germline CDR1 and CDR2 sequences are MDHEN and SYDVKM. The CDR3 DNA reads as TGTGCCAGCACCTTGGGGCAGGGAAGCGGCTACACCTTC. The encoded protein is CASTLGQGSGYTF.

V and J are TRBV2 and TRBJ1-1; 10 nucleotides match TRBD1. V lost 5 bases to trimming and J lost 1 base; unmatched junction nucleotides: 7. CDR1 is SNHLY, CDR2 FYNNEI, per germline. This CDR3 region has 16 residues. DNA for the CDR3: TGTGCCAGCAGTCCAGGACAGGGGGAGAGGAACACTGAAGCTTTCTTT. Protein: CASSPGQGERNTEAFF.

The chain employs TRBV6-4 and TRBJ2-3, with 10 bases aligning to TRBD2. The J segment lost 1 base and the V segment lost 6 bases, leaving 4 bases of the junction unmatched. The length of the CDR3 is 15 residues. The germline V gene encodes CDR1 MRHNA and CDR2 SNTAGT. CDR3 coding DNA: TGTGCCAGCAGACCCGGGACTAGCGGCACAGATACGCAGTATTTT. This sequence encodes CASRPGTSGTDTQYF.

This clone was recorded only once. The chain recombines TRBV2 with TRBJ2-1; 11 bases line up with TRBD2. The germline V gene has CDR1 SNHLY and CDR2 FYNNEI. This CDR3 contains 15 residues. J was trimmed by 5 bases and V by 9 bases; bases with no gene match: 9. CDR3: CASVPGLAANNEQFF. DNA for the CDR3: TGTGCCAGTGTCCCGGGACTAGCGGCGAACAATGAGCAGTTCTTC.

The chain joins TRBV6-1 to TRBJ1-1; a weak D match, TRBD1 (5 bases). CDR1 is MNHNS, CDR2 SASEGT, per germline. This CDR3 comprises 13 residues. V was shortened by 3 bases and J by 5 bases, with 10 bases between the two germline ends. This CDR3 is CASSERGETEAFF. The CDR3 DNA reads as TGTGCCAGCAGTGAGAGGGGTGAAACTGAAGCTTTCTTT.

J is TRBJ1-5 and V is TRBV5-6; 8 bases align to TRBD1. Germline CDR1 SGHDT, CDR2 YYEEEE. J lost 4 bases, V lost 4 bases, and 4 bases had no gene match. This CDR3 has 14 amino acids. The DNA for the CDR3 is TGTGCCAGCAGCGTCAGGGGGCCAAATCAGCCCCAGCATTTT. As protein: CASSVRGPNQPQHF.

The rearrangement uses TRBV5-4 and TRBJ2-2, with D perhaps TRBD1 or TRBD2 (5 bases each). V dropped 4 bases and J dropped 3 bases, with 13 bases sitting between them. This CDR3 spans 15 amino acids. Germline V gene data show CDR1 as SGHNT and CDR2 as YYREEE (reference sequence). The CDR3 loop is CASSMGPDDTGELFF. CDR3 bases: TGTGCCAGCAGCATGGGACCGGACGACACCGGGGAGCTGTTTTTT. Complete variable domain (other parts from reference TRBV5-4 and TRBJ2-2): ETGVTQSPTHLIKTRGQQVTLRCSSQSGHNTVSWYQQALGQGPQFIFQYYREEENGRGNFPPRFSGLQFPNYSSELNVNALELDDSALYLCASSMGPDDTGELFFGEGSRLTVL.

V is TRBV11-2 and J is TRBJ1-6; 9 bases map to TRBD1. The V gene end was trimmed by 4 bases and the J gene end by 9 bases; junction bases not matched to a gene: 7. Germline values: CDR1 SGHAT, CDR2 FQNNGV. CDR3 length: 15 residues. The CDR3 DNA reads as TGTGCCAGCAGCTCCTCGACAGGGGGTAGTTCACCCCTCCACTTT. The encoded protein is CASSSSTGGSSPLHF.

This chain joins TRBV10-3 and TRBJ1-1, with D perhaps matching TRBD1 (6 bases). CDR3 length: 10 residues. Trimming cost V 11 bases and J 7 bases, with 11 bases left between them. Per the germline V gene, CDR1 is ENHRY and CDR2 is SYGVKD. The CDR3, as DNA: TGTGCCGCCGGGACACTTGAAGCTTTCTTT. This sequence encodes CAAGTLEAFF.

This clone has only one observation. J is TRBJ1-1 and V is TRBV7-8, with TRBD1 as a possible D gene (6 bases). Germline V lookup: CDR1 SGHVS, CDR2 FQNEAQ. V lost 3 bases and J lost 4, with 15 bases in between. CDR3 size: 15 residues. This CDR3 is CASSFNPRDTTEAFF. CDR3 nucleotide sequence: TGTGCCAGCAGCTTCAATCCAAGGGACACCACTGAAGCTTTCTTT.

The chain employs TRBV5-8 and TRBJ2-7; TRBD2 matches at 7 bases. CDR1 and CDR2 (germline): SGHTS, YDEGEE. V lost 0 bases, J lost 0 bases, and 6 bases stayed unmatched. The CDR3 is 16 residues long. This CDR3 reads CASSLGGTISSYEQYF. DNA of the CDR3: TGTGCCAGCAGCTTGGGGGGGACTATAAGCTCCTACGAGCAGTACTTC.

This chain connects TRBV13 to TRBJ2-3; D is uncertain. The CDR3 has 12 residues. V dropped 3 bases and J dropped 3 bases, with 4 bases sitting between them. Germline V gene sequence: CDR1 PRHDT, CDR2 FYEKMQ (reference sequence). CDR3 bases: TGTGCCAGCAGCTTCAGGACAGATACGCAGTATTTT. Its protein product is CASSFRTDTQYF.

The J gene is TRBJ1-2, the V gene TRBV5-1; TRBD1 aligns across 9 bases. Per germline, CDR1 SGHRS and CDR2 YFSETQ. V trimming: 4 bases; J trimming: 6 bases; junction bases outside the gene matches: 10. This CDR3 spans 15 amino acids. CDR3 DNA: TGCGCCAGCAGCCCGATGGGACAGGGAACAGATGGCTACACCTTC. Translated: CASSPMGQGTDGYTF.

V is TRBV10-3 and J is TRBJ1-2; TRBD1 might be the D (6 bases). There are 17 residues in the CDR3. V lost 0 bases to trimming and J lost 1 base, with 15 bases between them. Germline CDR1 reads ENHRY; CDR2 reads SYGVKD. For the CDR3, the DNA is TGTGCCATCAGTGAGTCGACAGGTACAGGGTTTAACTATGGCTACACCTTC. It translates to CAISESTGTGFNYGYTF.

The rearrangement joins TRBV5-1 to TRBJ2-5; 11 bases are a match to TRBD1. CDR1 is SGHRS, CDR2 YFSETQ, per germline. The CDR3 covers 16 residues. With 1 base clipped from V and 2 bases from J, the junction kept 4 bases outside the gene matches. This CDR3 is CASSLSGQGAQETQYF. The CDR3 region has the DNA TGCGCCAGCAGCTTGTCTGGACAGGGGGCGCAAGAGACCCAGTACTTC.

The J gene is TRBJ2-1, the V gene TRBV27; perhaps TRBD1 as D (5 bases). Germline V CDR1 and CDR2: MNHEY, SMNVEV (reference sequence). The V gene lost 6 bases and the J gene lost 5 bases, with 8 bases spanning the gap. The CDR3 sequence is 12 residues long. CDR3 coding DNA: TGTGCCAGCAGGCTGACAGACAATGAGCAGTTCTTC. Its translation is CASRLTDNEQFF.

This sequence joins TRBV6-5 and TRBJ2-7, with D uncertain. V was cut by 6 bases and J by 5 bases, with 11 bases left in between. Per germline, CDR1 MNHEY and CDR2 SVGAGI. The CDR3 is 12 residues long. This CDR3 is CASRRPGDEQYF. CDR3 DNA sequence: TGTGCCAGCAGGCGTCCGGGCGACGAGCAGTACTTC.

This chain uses TRBV7-9 with TRBJ2-3; TRBD2 is a possible D gene (7 bases). Trimming removed 4 bases at V and 7 bases at J, with 27 bases between. This CDR3 has 18 residues. Germline V CDR1 and CDR2: SEHNR, FQNEAQ (reference sequence). CDR3 in amino acids: CASSSPGLGGGSMNTQYF. CDR3 sequence (DNA): TGTGCCAGCAGCTCCCCTGGCCTGGGGGGCGGGAGTATGAATACGCAGTATTTT.

The rearrangement links TRBV27 to TRBJ1-5; 10 bases match TRBD1. V was clipped by 5 bases and J by 0 bases; unmatched bases: 4. Germline-derived CDR1 and CDR2 are MNHEY and SMNVEV (reference sequence). This CDR3 spans 16 amino acids. The CDR3 DNA follows: TGTGCCAGCAGTAGACAGGGGGCTTATAGCAATCAGCCCCAGCATTTT. Translating it yields CASSRQGAYSNQPQHF.

This chain connects TRBV5-1 to TRBJ1-6, with 7 bases lining up with TRBD1. The J segment lost 7 bases and the V segment lost 4 bases, leaving 11 bases of the junction unmatched. Germline CDR1 SGHRS, CDR2 YFSETQ. The CDR3 length is 16 residues. As DNA, the CDR3 is TGCGCCAGCAGCAGAGGGGGGGACAGCGTCAATTCACCCCTCCACTTT. It specifies CASSRGGDSVNSPLHF.